This T cell receptor beta chain was sequenced in a study of cytomegalovirus exposure and HLA in healthy donors. The study, taken as a whole, reports: In vitro data verified a few CMV-associated chains as specific for CMV antigens.

TCRdb keeps only in-frame clones here, not all; method: immunoSEQ multiplex PCR. The data show about 140,000 clones, with 84% seen just once and 1.4% to 1.5% held by the top ten. Notes on this clone: Antigen: not known.

CDR1 SGHRS and CDR2 YFSETQ come from the germline V gene. V gave up 4 bases and J gave up 3 bases, with 11 bases separating them. The CDR3 is 13 amino acids. This receptor was obtained from a woman aged 25 to 45 in good health and CMV-seronegative. Sequencing was performed on PBMCs. This rearrangement joins TRBV5-1 to TRBJ2-7; D is perhaps TRBD1 (5 bases). The CDR3: CASSQSTGYEQYF. The CDR3 DNA reads TGCGCCAGCAGCCAAAGTACAGGCTACGAGCAGTACTTC.